These T cell receptor beta chains were read from a single sample in a study of shared clonotypes between healthy human individuals. TCRdb's copy holds only in-frame clones and misses some; the assay was immunoSEQ multiplex PCR. The sample consists of hundreds of thousands of clones, approximately 71% of them appearing once. Sequenced material: PBMCs. The source of these receptors is a woman aged 40 to 50 in good health. Some clones in this sample may be carry-over from other donors' samples. Each CDR3 is given with its conserved first and last residue. Each record gives: J gene, D gene, V gene, CDR3 protein, CDR3 DNA. A D gene is named only where the DNA matches it firmly.

TRBJ2-1	.	TRBV4-1	CASSPGRDQQFF	TGCGCCAGCAGCCCGGGCCGGGACCAGCAGTTCTTC
TRBJ1-4	TRBD1	TRBV30	CAWSQGQGLGELFF	TGTGCCTGGAGTCAGGGACAGGGCCTTGGAGAACTGTTTTTT
TRBJ1-4	TRBD1	TRBV19	CASSTLQGASEKLFF	TGTGCCAGTAGTACCTTACAGGGGGCGAGTGAAAAACTGTTTTTT
TRBJ2-2	TRBD1	TRBV29-1	CSADRGGELFF	TGCAGCGCTGACAGGGGTGGGGAGCTGTTTTTT
TRBJ2-7	TRBD2	TRBV5-5	CASGPVGLADYEQYF	TGTGCCAGCGGACCTGTGGGACTAGCGGATTACGAGCAGTACTTC
TRBJ2-7	TRBD1	TRBV15	CATTRDRGYEQYF	TGTGCCACGACCCGGGACAGGGGATACGAGCAGTACTTC
TRBJ2-1	TRBD2	TRBV27	CASSRIAGDGNEQFF	TGTGCCAGCAGCCGCATAGCGGGAGATGGAAATGAGCAGTTCTTC
TRBJ1-1	.	TRBV2	CASSDGALNTEAFF	TGTGCCAGCAGTGACGGGGCTTTGAACACTGAAGCTTTCTTT
TRBJ2-5	.	TRBV5-5	CASTRGGVGPETQYF	TGTGCCAGCACCCGAGGAGGGGTCGGGCCGGAGACCCAGTACTTC
TRBJ2-7	.	TRBV27	CASSFDRSEAQQYF	TGTGCCAGCAGTTTTGACAGATCAGAAGCACAGCAGTACTTC
TRBJ2-3	.	TRBV18	CASSRAGGHSTDTQYF	TGTGCCAGCTCACGTGCTGGTGGACACAGCACAGATACGCAGTATTTT